Listed here are 31 T cell receptor beta chains from one sample, sequenced in a study of cytomegalovirus exposure and HLA in healthy donors. The method was immunoSEQ multiplex PCR; TCRdb's version includes in-frame clones alone and lacks a portion of them. Among approximately 110,000 clones, around 86% were seen once, and the ten largest hold roughly 4.2%. Input material: PBMCs. The receptors were sampled from a woman between 18 and 29 years old in good health and CMV-seropositive.

The chain uses TRBV18 and TRBJ2-2, with TRBD1 matching over 9 bases. Germline CDR1 and CDR2: KGHSH and LQKENI. Trimming at V came to 3 bases and at J to 1 base, leaving 9 bases not matched to a gene. The CDR3 consists of 18 residues. CDR3 DNA sequence: TGTGCCAGCTCACCCCCGGGACAGGGAGGAGGGAACACCGGGGAGCTGTTTTTT. Its translation is CASSPPGQGGGNTGELFF.

This clone appeared once. This chain uses TRBV30 with TRBJ2-4, with 7 bases lining up with TRBD1. V was pared by 1 base and J by 8 bases, with 5 bases of the junction left unmatched. The CDR3 extends over 13 amino acids. Germline-derived CDR1 and CDR2 are GTSNPN and SVGIG (reference sequence). CDR3 amino acids: CAWSANRGYIQYF. As DNA, the CDR3 is TGTGCCTGGAGTGCTAACAGGGGTTACATTCAGTACTTC.

The chain recombines TRBV7-9 with TRBJ2-7; 9 nucleotides line up with TRBD2. The V and J ends lost 4 bases and 5 bases, in that order; junction bases with no gene match: 15. CDR3 size: 17 residues. The germline gives CDR1 SEHNR, CDR2 FQNEAQ (reference sequence). CDR3 loop: CASSSGSLGVAGDEQYF. The CDR3 nucleotides are TGTGCCAGCAGCTCGGGTTCGCTAGGGGTAGCGGGAGACGAGCAGTACTTC.

The chain links TRBV5-1 to TRBJ1-1, with unresolved D. The length of the CDR3 is 13 residues. V lost 4 bases and J lost 5, with 12 bases in between. Germline CDR1 SGHRS, CDR2 YFSETQ. This CDR3 is CASSSSTRTEAFF. As DNA, the CDR3 is TGCGCCAGCAGCAGTTCGACGCGGACTGAAGCTTTCTTT.

The chain combines TRBV21-1 with TRBJ2-7; the table's D gene call, TRBD2, was not cross checked with the DNA. TRBV21-1 counts as a pseudogene. This CDR3 has 18 amino acids. The CDR3 sequence is CASSDGGSGTRVRNEQYF. Written as DNA, the CDR3 is TGTGCCAGCAGCGACGGTGGGTCCGGGACTAGAGTTAGGAACGAGCAGTACTTC.

The chain joins TRBV28 to TRBJ2-1; 10 positions match TRBD2. This CDR3 is built from 14 residues. The trim removed 6 bases at V and 4 bases at J, leaving 3 bases unmatched. The germline V gene has CDR1 MDHEN and CDR2 SYDVKM. CDR3 protein: CASSISGGYNEQFF. CDR3 sequence (DNA): TGTGCCAGCAGCATTAGCGGGGGGTACAATGAGCAGTTCTTC.

The chain recombines TRBV7-9 with TRBJ2-3, with D possibly matching TRBD2 (6 bases). The CDR3 consists of 14 residues. The germline gives CDR1 SEHNR, CDR2 FQNEAQ (reference sequence). Trimming pared 7 bases from V and 2 bases from J, leaving 13 bases between. The CDR3 nucleotides are TGTGCCAGCACCATGGGGGGAATCACAGATACGCAGTATTTT. Encoded protein: CASTMGGITDTQYF.

The rearrangement joins TRBV19 to TRBJ1-2; a possible D gene is TRBD1 (5 bases). In germline, CDR1 is LNHDA, CDR2 SQIVND (reference sequence). Trimming cost V 3 bases and J 2 bases, with 10 bases left between them. This CDR3 region has 14 residues. CDR3 DNA: TGTGCCAGTAGTATGAGTACAGGAAACTATGGCTACACCTTC. Translation: CASSMSTGNYGYTF.

The chain couples TRBV5-6 to TRBJ1-2; possible D gene TRBD1, 5 bases. The V gene lost 5 bases and the J gene lost 8 bases, with 16 bases spanning the gap. CDR3 length: 13 residues. Germline-derived CDR1 and CDR2 are SGHDT and YYEEEE. CDR3 amino acids: CASSLRLSGGYTF. The CDR3 DNA reads TGTGCCAGCAGTCTACGACTCTCAGGGGGCTACACCTTC.

The chain recombines TRBV28 with TRBJ1-2, with D possibly being TRBD1 (5 bases). Germline V gene sequence: CDR1 MDHEN, CDR2 SYDVKM. The CDR3 loop spans 16 amino acids. The V gene lost 6 bases and the J gene lost 1 base, with 18 bases spanning the gap. CDR3 bases: TGTGCCAGCAGGACGGACGATGGGGCTTTTAACTATGGCTACACCTTC. Amino acids: CASRTDDGAFNYGYTF.

The chain has TRBV11-2 and TRBJ2-7; a weak D match, TRBD2 (6 bases). Between the trimmed V and J ends, which lost 5 bases and 0 bases, there was a span of 17 bases. The V gene's germline CDR1 is SGHAT and CDR2 FQNNGV. The length of the CDR3 is 16 residues. The CDR3 bases are TGTGCCAGCAGCCTCGGGGGTCCCGGGCTCTCCTACGAGCAGTACTTC. It encodes CASSLGGPGLSYEQYF.

The CDR3: CASSQDVQGRYGYTF. CDR3 DNA sequence: TGTGCCAGCAGCCAAGACGTACAGGGGAGGTATGGCTACACCTTC. The chain couples TRBV4-2 to TRBJ1-2, with TRBD1 matching over 7 bases. This CDR3 comprises 15 residues. Trimming removed 0 bases from V and 5 bases from J; junction bases left unmatched: 6. Looked up from germline, CDR1 is LGHNA and CDR2 is YNFKEQ.

The V gene is TRBV10-3, the J gene TRBJ2-7, with 13 positions matching TRBD2. The CDR3 loop spans 14 amino acids. The V segment lost 8 bases and the J segment 4 bases; nucleotides outside the gene matches: 5. Per the germline V gene, CDR1 is ENHRY and CDR2 is SYGVKD. CDR3 region: CAIGQTSGRYEQYF. DNA for the CDR3: TGTGCCATCGGACAGACTAGCGGGAGGTACGAGCAGTACTTC.

This clone was recorded many times. The rearrangement links TRBV28 to TRBJ2-5; the match to TRBD1 covers 8 bases. V trimming: 6 bases; J trimming: 5 bases; junction bases outside the gene matches: 8. Germline CDR1 is MDHEN and CDR2 is SYDVKM. The CDR3 consists of 14 residues. Here the CDR3 reads CASSLMDRVETQYF. CDR3 nucleotide sequence: TGTGCCAGCAGCCTTATGGACAGGGTGGAGACCCAGTACTTC.

This rearrangement joins TRBV2 to TRBJ1-1, with D maybe TRBD1 (5 bases). The V gene's germline CDR1 is SNHLY and CDR2 FYNNEI. V lost 7 bases, J lost 1 base, and 10 bases lay in between. CDR3 length: 13 residues. The CDR3 reads CASIGRANTEAFF. CDR3 DNA sequence: TGTGCCAGCATTGGCAGGGCGAACACTGAAGCTTTCTTT.

This clone was seen a handful of times. The CDR3 DNA reads as TGTGCCAGCATCGAAGTGGCAGGGTGTAGCTACACCTTC. It translates to CASIEVAGCSYTF. The chain links TRBV2 to TRBJ1-2; D possibly corresponds to TRBD1 (5 bases). V was cut by 7 bases and J by 9 bases, with 18 bases left in between. Germline V CDR1 and CDR2: SNHLY, FYNNEI. The CDR3 covers 13 residues.

This clone was seen a few times. The V and J genes are TRBV7-9 and TRBJ2-5, with 9 positions matching TRBD1. With 5 bases clipped from V and 5 bases from J, the junction kept 12 bases outside the gene matches. The CDR3 spans 16 residues. CDR1 SEHNR and CDR2 FQNEAQ come from the germline V gene (reference sequence). CDR3 sequence reads: CASSLGQGMGRETQYF. CDR3 nucleotide sequence: TGTGCCAGCAGCCTCGGACAGGGGATGGGTAGGGAGACCCAGTACTTC. The full variable domain, its missing parts supplied by reference TRBV7-9 and TRBJ2-5, is DTGVSQNPRHKITKRGQNVTFRCDPISEHNRLYWYRQTLGQGPEFLTYFQNEAQLEKSRLLSDRFSAERPKGSFSTLEIQRTEQGDSAMYLCASSLGQGMGRETQYFGPGTRLLVL.

The V gene is TRBV9, the J gene TRBJ2-3; 8 nucleotides line up with TRBD2. The V segment lost 1 base and the J segment 4 bases; nucleotides outside the gene matches: 5. The CDR3 extends over 15 amino acids. Germline CDR1 and CDR2: SGDLS and YYNGEE. The CDR3 region has the DNA TGTGCCAGCAGCGTATCGGGAGGGCCCGCAGATACGCAGTATTTT. This translates into CASSVSGGPADTQYF. Complete variable domain (other parts from reference TRBV9 and TRBJ2-3): DSGVTQTPKHLITATGQRVTLRCSPRSGDLSVYWYQQSLDQGLQFLIQYYNGEERAKGNILERFSAQQFPDLHSELNLSSLELGDSALYFCASSVSGGPADTQYFGPGTRLTVL.

The rearrangement uses TRBV6-5 and TRBJ1-2, with 7 bases aligning to TRBD1. In germline, CDR1 is MNHEY, CDR2 SVGAGI. The CDR3 contains 13 residues. Unmatched junction bases numbered 4, after V lost 6 bases and J lost 3 bases. CDR3 sequence (DNA): TGTGCCAGCAGGACAGGGCGGGACTATGGCTACACCTTC. Protein: CASRTGRDYGYTF.

The rearrangement joins TRBV30 to TRBJ1-4; no reliable D call. The germline V gene encodes CDR1 GTSNPN and CDR2 SVGIG (reference sequence). There are 12 residues in the CDR3. The CDR3 region has the DNA TGTGTCCTAGGATCCGGCAATGAAAAACTGTTTTTT. It encodes CVLGSGNEKLFF.

V is TRBV7-9 and J is TRBJ2-3; 7 bases fit TRBD2. Germline CDR1 and CDR2: SEHNR and FQNEAQ (reference sequence). With V trimmed by 2 bases and J by 7 bases, 6 bases remained unmatched. This CDR3 contains 14 residues. The DNA of the CDR3 is TGTGCCAGCAGCTTATCGACTAGCCGGAATACGCAGTATTTT. It translates to CASSLSTSRNTQYF.

This clone was detected only once. The limits of the CDR3 on the DNA are not certain, so only TCRdb's listed CDR3 is given. V and J are TRBV4-1 and TRBJ1-5; no DNA check was done on the table's D call, TRBD1. In germline, CDR1 is MGHRA, CDR2 YSYEKL. Counting both end residues, the CDR3 totals 15 amino acids. The chain's CDR3 is CASTPLWQGNQPQHF.

This chain links TRBV7-6 with TRBJ1-3, with TRBD1 as a possible D gene (5 bases). Germline CDR1 is SGHVS and CDR2 is FNYEAQ. Between the trimmed V and J ends, which lost 2 bases and 2 bases, there was a span of 10 bases. This CDR3 has 15 amino acids. The CDR3 DNA reads TGTGCCAGCAGCTTAATGGCAGGGACTGGAAACACCATATATTTT. This codes for CASSLMAGTGNTIYF. Looking up the rest from reference TRBV7-6 and TRBJ1-3 gives the full variable domain: GAGVSQSPRYKVTKRGQDVALRCDPISGHVSLYWYRQALGQGPEFLTYFNYEAQQDKSGLPNDRFSAERPEGSISTLTIQRTEQRDSAMYRCASSLMAGTGNTIYFGEGSWLTVV.

The J gene is TRBJ1-2, the V gene TRBV28, with 9 positions matching TRBD1. The ends lost 4 bases at V and 13 bases at J; junction bases unmatched: 19. This CDR3 is built from 16 residues. Germline V CDR1 and CDR2: MDHEN, SYDVKM. CDR3 protein: CASSSPRGQGLFWCTF. The CDR3 DNA sequence: TGTGCCAGCAGTTCCCCACGCGGACAGGGGTTATTTTGGTGCACCTTC.

The V call is TRBV18, the J call TRBJ1-1; maybe TRBD1 (5 bases). V dropped 5 bases and J dropped 4 bases, with 11 bases sitting between them. The CDR3 length is 13 residues. Germline loops: CDR1 KGHSH, CDR2 LQKENI. The DNA for the CDR3 is TGTGCCAGCTCATCCTCAAGGGGCACTGAAGCTTTCTTT. It encodes CASSSSRGTEAFF.

This chain joins TRBV4-2 and TRBJ1-3, with D perhaps matching TRBD1 (5 bases). The germline V and J ends were trimmed by 0 bases and 2 bases, with 8 bases remaining between them. The CDR3 has 15 residues. Germline V gene lookup returns CDR1 LGHNA and CDR2 YNFKEQ. The CDR3 region is CASSQDRATGNTIYF. CDR3 DNA sequence: TGTGCCAGCAGCCAAGACAGGGCTACTGGAAACACCATATATTTT.

V gene TRBV6-1 combines with J gene TRBJ1-1, with D uncertain. CDR3 length: 13 amino acids. The ends were cut back, 6 bases at V and 1 base at J, with 9 bases in the middle. Germline V gene sequence: CDR1 MNHNS, CDR2 SASEGT. The CDR3 spells CASRETENTEAFF. DNA for the CDR3: TGTGCCAGCAGAGAAACAGAGAACACTGAAGCTTTCTTT.

The chain is built from TRBV5-1 and TRBJ2-5; D call uncertain. The CDR3 length is 15 residues. Germline assignment: CDR1 SGHRS and CDR2 YFSETQ. V was clipped by 5 bases and J by 1 base, with 15 bases between them. The DNA of the CDR3 is TGCGCCAGCAGACGTCGTCCAGGTGCCCAAGAGACCCAGTACTTC. Translation gives CASRRRPGAQETQYF.

The rearrangement uses TRBV28 and TRBJ2-3, with D possibly being TRBD1 (5 bases). The CDR3 is 15 residues long. The V end lost 6 bases, the J end lost 3 bases, and 16 bases lay between the germline ends. Germline V lookup: CDR1 MDHEN, CDR2 SYDVKM. The CDR3, as DNA: TGTGCCAGCAGCTGGGGTAGGGGCACGACAGATACGCAGTATTTT. Its protein product is CASSWGRGTTDTQYF.

The genes are TRBV5-1 and TRBJ1-2; tentatively, D is TRBD1 (6 bases). V lost 2 bases to trimming and J lost 0 bases, with 14 bases between them. The CDR3 is made up of 16 amino acids. CDR1 is SGHRS and CDR2 is YFSETQ in the germline V gene. The CDR3 DNA is TGCGCCAGCAGCTTTTTATGGACAGACGCTAACTATGGCTACACCTTC. This gives the protein CASSFLWTDANYGYTF.

The rearrangement joins TRBV4-1 to TRBJ1-4; D is undetermined. The germline V gene encodes CDR1 MGHRA and CDR2 YSYEKL. CDR3 length: 13 amino acids. V was shortened by 4 bases and J by 6 bases, with 9 bases between the two germline ends. Here the CDR3 DNA reads TGCGCCAGCAGCCGAGACATGTATGAAAAACTGTTTTTT. The encoded protein is CASSRDMYEKLFF.